These 16 T cell receptor beta chains originate from one sample sequenced in a study of blood T cell repertoires in COVID-19 (dated by TCRdb to 2018 to 2021). The library was produced with the immunoSEQ multiplex PCR assay. The table was pulled from immuneACCESS by TCRdb, which kept in-frame rearrangements only. Such tables lose some clones; where checked, under half of the loss comes from unresolved V genes, and the rest has no known cause. The sample contains about 480,000 clones, 70% to 90% of them found a single time. Of the sample, 7% to 10% is held by the ten largest clones. Specimen: PBMCs or T cells enriched from blood (not recorded which). The receptors were sampled from a woman aged 60-70 years who had recovered from COVID-19.

The gene calls are TRBV19 and TRBJ2-7, with a weak D call TRBD1 (6 bases). The CDR3 is 15 residues long. V was clipped by 3 bases and J by 2 bases, with 14 bases between them. Per the germline V gene, CDR1 is LNHDA and CDR2 is SQIVND (reference sequence). DNA for the CDR3: TGTGCCAGTAGTATTGTGGGGGCGCAAGCCTACGAGCAGTACTTC. Protein product: CASSIVGAQAYEQYF.

V usage is TRBV30 and J usage is TRBJ1-2, with 7 bases fitting TRBD1. The V gene end was trimmed by 1 base and the J gene end by 1 base; junction bases not matched to a gene: 0. CDR1 and CDR2 from the germline V gene are GTSNPN and SVGIG (reference sequence). CDR3 length: 13 residues. CDR3 protein: CAWSGDSNYGYTF. The CDR3 DNA is TGTGCCTGGAGTGGGGACAGTAACTATGGCTACACCTTC. The full variable domain, rest sourced from reference TRBV30 and TRBJ1-2, is SQTIHQWPATLVQPVGSPLSLECTVEGTSNPNLYWYRQAAGRGLQLLFYSVGIGQISSEVPQNLSASRPQDRQFILSSKKLLLSDSGFYLCAWSGDSNYGYTFGSGTRLTVV.

The chain uses TRBV2 and TRBJ1-6; D unresolved. Trimming cost V 7 bases and J 8 bases, with 9 bases left between them. The CDR3 sequence is 12 residues long. Germline V gene sequence: CDR1 SNHLY, CDR2 FYNNEI. CDR3 residues: CASNAVYSPLHF. CDR3 in DNA: TGTGCCAGCAACGCAGTCTATTCACCCCTCCACTTT.

The gene calls are TRBV6-1 and TRBJ2-5; D possibly corresponds to TRBD1 (5 bases). This CDR3 spans 13 amino acids. The ends were cut back, 0 bases at V and 9 bases at J, with 11 bases in the middle. Germline assignment: CDR1 MNHNS and CDR2 SASEGT. The CDR3 bases are TGTGCCAGCAGTGAAGCGTCAGGGTTGGCCCAGTACTTC. It codes for CASSEASGLAQYF.

This chain connects TRBV9 to TRBJ2-1; TRBD2 agrees at 8 bases. The germline gives CDR1 SGDLS, CDR2 YYNGEE. The J segment lost 8 bases and the V segment lost 0 bases, leaving 7 bases of the junction unmatched. The CDR3 sequence is 15 residues long. The CDR3 reads CASSVVSGVFDEQFF. CDR3 sequence (DNA): TGTGCCAGCAGCGTAGTTAGCGGGGTTTTCGATGAGCAGTTCTTC.

The rearrangement joins TRBV6-5 to TRBJ1-1, with D possibly being TRBD1 (6 bases). V dropped 8 bases and J dropped 1 base, with 11 bases sitting between them. In germline, CDR1 is MNHEY, CDR2 SVGAGI. This CDR3 spans 13 amino acids. The CDR3 here is CASGNRENTEAFF. The DNA for the CDR3 is TGTGCCAGCGGAAACAGGGAGAACACTGAAGCTTTCTTT.

This clone came up once. This sequence joins TRBV30 and TRBJ2-7; the D gene is possibly TRBD1 (6 bases). There are 15 residues in the CDR3. CDR1 is GTSNPN, CDR2 SVGIG, per germline (reference sequence). Trimming cost V 1 base and J 4 bases, with 17 bases left between them. CDR3: CAWSGIGGEIYEQYF. The CDR3 DNA is TGTGCCTGGAGTGGGATAGGGGGTGAAATATACGAGCAGTACTTC.

The V call is TRBV2, the J call TRBJ2-3, with 7 bases identical to TRBD2. V was clipped by 2 bases and J by 7 bases; unmatched bases: 9. The CDR3 length is 15 residues. CDR1 is SNHLY and CDR2 is FYNNEI in the germline V gene. CDR3 region: CASSESVGGRNTQYF. As DNA, the CDR3 is TGTGCCAGCAGTGAATCCGTCGGGGGGAGGAATACGCAGTATTTT.

This chain links TRBV10-2 with TRBJ1-2; weak D call: TRBD1 (5 bases). Germline CDR1 reads WSHSY; CDR2 reads SAAADI. Between the trimmed V and J ends, which lost 4 bases and 3 bases, there was a span of 15 bases. CDR3 size: 15 residues. The chain's CDR3 is CASSATAWLYYGYTF. CDR3 coding DNA: TGCGCCAGCAGTGCGACAGCGTGGCTTTACTATGGCTACACCTTC.

The chain couples TRBV6-5 to TRBJ1-3; D not resolved. The CDR3 extends over 16 amino acids. V dropped 2 bases and J dropped 0 bases, with 11 bases sitting between them. Germline-derived CDR1 and CDR2 are MNHEY and SVGAGI. DNA for the CDR3: TGTGCCAGCAGTTACCGGGTCGGGTCCTCTGGAAACACCATATATTTT. Translated: CASSYRVGSSGNTIYF.

The J gene is TRBJ2-3, the V gene TRBV6-5; no firm D call. The CDR3 runs to 14 residues. With 1 base removed from V and 4 bases from J, the gap between germline ends came to 9 bases. Per the germline V gene, CDR1 is MNHEY and CDR2 is SVGAGI. The CDR3 sequence is CASSYLGSPDTQYF. Here the CDR3 DNA reads TGTGCCAGCAGTTACTTGGGCAGCCCAGATACGCAGTATTTT.

This chain joins TRBV9 and TRBJ1-6, with TRBD1 as a possible D gene (5 bases). Trimming stripped 4 bases from V and 6 bases from J, with 17 bases between. Germline loops: CDR1 SGDLS, CDR2 YYNGEE. The CDR3 consists of 16 residues. CDR3: CASSPSGAGGNSPLHF. As DNA, the CDR3 is TGTGCCAGCAGCCCCAGTGGAGCGGGGGGTAATTCACCCCTCCACTTT. Combining the CDR3 with reference TRBV9 and TRBJ1-6 gives the whole variable domain DSGVTQTPKHLITATGQRVTLRCSPRSGDLSVYWYQQSLDQGLQFLIQYYNGEERAKGNILERFSAQQFPDLHSELNLSSLELGDSALYFCASSPSGAGGNSPLHFGNGTRLTVT.

This chain links TRBV28 with TRBJ1-2; D not certain. CDR3 length: 14 amino acids. Germline-derived CDR1 and CDR2 are MDHEN and SYDVKM. V was clipped by 5 bases and J by 8 bases, with 18 bases between them. CDR3 amino acids: CASSPEKLRLGYTF. CDR3 nucleotides: TGTGCCAGCAGTCCAGAAAAACTACGGTTGGGCTACACCTTC.

The chain links TRBV5-4 to TRBJ1-2; D is undetermined. Trimming took off 2 bases at V and 3 bases at J, with 8 bases between the two ends. The germline V gene has CDR1 SGHNT and CDR2 YYREEE (reference sequence). The CDR3 covers 13 residues. This CDR3 reads CASSLTVDYGYTF. The CDR3 nucleotides are TGTGCCAGCAGCTTAACAGTAGACTATGGCTACACCTTC. Supplemented by reference TRBV5-4 and TRBJ1-2, the full variable domain reads ETGVTQSPTHLIKTRGQQVTLRCSSQSGHNTVSWYQQALGQGPQFIFQYYREEENGRGNFPPRFSGLQFPNYSSELNVNALELDDSALYLCASSLTVDYGYTFGSGTRLTVV.

This chain links TRBV10-3 with TRBJ2-2; 7 positions match TRBD1. The CDR3 totals 16 residues. With V trimmed by 5 bases and J by 7 bases, 13 bases remained unmatched. Germline V gene lookup returns CDR1 ENHRY and CDR2 SYGVKD. The CDR3 protein is CAISHLRDRVNGELFF. CDR3 nucleotides: TGTGCCATCAGTCACCTGAGGGACAGAGTAAACGGGGAGCTGTTTTTT.

The chain joins TRBV28 to TRBJ2-2; 8 bases fit TRBD2. Per germline, CDR1 MDHEN and CDR2 SYDVKM. V shed 5 bases and J 7 bases; nucleotides not matched to a gene: 15. The CDR3 sequence is 17 residues long. The CDR3 coding sequence is TGTGCCAGCAGTCCCGTCGCGGGTAGCGGGGTTAACGGGGAGCTGTTTTTT. This gives the protein CASSPVAGSGVNGELFF.